A selection of T cell receptor beta chains follows, all from one sample in a study of cytomegalovirus exposure and HLA in healthy donors. Assay: immunoSEQ multiplex PCR; the TCRdb copy retains only in-frame clones and omits some. Of some 110,000 clones listed, 80% to 85% are singletons. The source material was PBMCs. The receptors were gathered from a man aged 25 to 45 in good health and CMV-seronegative. CDR3s include the opening cysteine and the closing phenylalanine or tryptophan. Each record gives: clone size, V gene, D gene, J gene, CDR3 protein, CDR3 DNA. The D gene is left open where the match is weak. Clone size appears in some rows only: once, few, many, or a class for an expanded clone.

clone_size: .
v_call: TRBV5-1
d_call: .
j_call: TRBJ1-1
cdr3_aa: CASSRIQGGDTEAFF
cdr3_nt: TGCGCCAGCAGCCGAATTCAGGGCGGGGACACTGAAGCTTTCTTT

clone_size: .
v_call: TRBV7-9
d_call: .
j_call: TRBJ1-6
cdr3_aa: CASSLILLLLLHATSPLHF
cdr3_nt: TGTGCCAGCAGCCTCATTCTCCTCCTATTGCTTCACGCTACTTCACCCCTCCACTTT

clone_size: .
v_call: TRBV28
d_call: .
j_call: TRBJ2-7
cdr3_aa: CASKRGEQYF
cdr3_nt: TGTGCCAGCAAGCGAGGCGAGCAGTACTTC

clone_size: .
v_call: TRBV5-1
d_call: .
j_call: TRBJ1-1
cdr3_aa: CASSLLAVGTEAFF
cdr3_nt: TGCGCCAGCAGCTTGCTGGCGGTAGGCACTGAAGCTTTCTTT

clone_size: few
v_call: TRBV30
d_call: .
j_call: TRBJ1-6
cdr3_aa: CAWTGSSYNSPLHF
cdr3_nt: TGTGCCTGGACCGGGAGCTCCTATAATTCACCCCTCCACTTT

clone_size: .
v_call: TRBV6-5
d_call: TRBD1
j_call: TRBJ1-6
cdr3_aa: CASSRGTVGAPLHF
cdr3_nt: TGTGCCAGCAGTCGCGGGACAGTAGGGGCACCCCTCCACTTT

clone_size: .
v_call: TRBV11-2
d_call: .
j_call: TRBJ1-4
cdr3_aa: CASRRVEKLFF
cdr3_nt: TGTGCCAGCAGGAGAGTTGAAAAACTGTTTTTT

clone_size: .
v_call: TRBV10-3
d_call: TRBD1
j_call: TRBJ1-1
cdr3_aa: CAISEWGQGGTEAFF
cdr3_nt: TGTGCCATCAGTGAATGGGGGCAGGGGGGCACTGAAGCTTTCTTT

clone_size: .
v_call: TRBV11-2
d_call: .
j_call: TRBJ1-2
cdr3_aa: CASSLGRGYGYTF
cdr3_nt: TGTGCCAGCAGCTTAGGCAGGGGCTATGGCTACACCTTC

clone_size: .
v_call: TRBV9
d_call: .
j_call: TRBJ1-2
cdr3_aa: CASSVARGRTEGNKGYTF
cdr3_nt: TGTGCCAGCAGCGTAGCTCGGGGGAGGACGGAAGGCAATAAAGGCTACACCTTC

clone_size: .
v_call: TRBV2
d_call: TRBD1
j_call: TRBJ1-5
cdr3_aa: CASSIGQGANQPQHF
cdr3_nt: TGTGCCAGCAGTATCGGACAGGGGGCGAATCAGCCCCAGCATTTT

clone_size: few
v_call: TRBV21-1
d_call: .
j_call: TRBJ1-1
cdr3_aa: CASSSDRDRGEAFF
cdr3_nt: TGTGCCAGCAGCAGCGACAGGGATCGCGGTGAAGCTTTCTTT

clone_size: .
v_call: TRBV13
d_call: TRBD1
j_call: TRBJ1-2
cdr3_aa: CASSKADRVAYGYTF
cdr3_nt: TGTGCCAGCAGCAAGGCGGACAGGGTAGCCTATGGCTACACCTTC

clone_size: once
v_call: TRBV7-2
d_call: TRBD1
j_call: TRBJ1-6
cdr3_aa: CASSGGTVNNSPLHF
cdr3_nt: TGTGCCAGCAGCGGCGGGACAGTCAATAATTCACCCCTCCACTTT

clone_size: .
v_call: TRBV19
d_call: .
j_call: TRBJ1-5
cdr3_aa: CASSIIRQVSNQPQHF
cdr3_nt: TGTGCCAGTAGTATTATTAGGCAGGTTAGCAATCAGCCCCAGCATTTT

clone_size: .
v_call: TRBV9
d_call: .
j_call: TRBJ2-1
cdr3_aa: CASSVAQDPYNEQFF
cdr3_nt: TGTGCCAGCAGCGTAGCCCAGGATCCCTACAATGAGCAGTTCTTC

clone_size: .
v_call: TRBV25-1
d_call: .
j_call: TRBJ2-5
cdr3_aa: CASSQPGVQETQYF
cdr3_nt: TGTGCCAGCAGTCAACCGGGAGTCCAAGAGACCCAGTACTTC

clone_size: few
v_call: TRBV4-1
d_call: .
j_call: TRBJ2-3
cdr3_aa: CASSDFPRRGISTDTQYF
cdr3_nt: TGCGCCAGCAGCGATTTCCCACGGCGGGGCATTAGCACAGATACGCAGTATTTT

clone_size: .
v_call: TRBV11-2
d_call: TRBD1
j_call: TRBJ1-4
cdr3_aa: CASSSGQGLEKLFF
cdr3_nt: TGTGCCAGCAGCTCGGGACAGGGACTTGAAAAACTGTTTTTT

clone_size: .
v_call: TRBV5-4
d_call: .
j_call: TRBJ1-1
cdr3_aa: CASSLGGAGGKDTEAFF
cdr3_nt: TGTGCCAGCAGCTTGGGGGGAGCGGGGGGGAAGGACACTGAAGCTTTCTTT

clone_size: .
v_call: TRBV4-3
d_call: TRBD2
j_call: TRBJ2-3
cdr3_aa: CASSGGRLTDTQYF
cdr3_nt: TGCGCCAGCAGCGGCGGGAGGCTCACAGATACGCAGTATTTT

clone_size: .
v_call: TRBV5-6
d_call: TRBD2
j_call: TRBJ2-3
cdr3_aa: CASSLEAGGPTDTQYF
cdr3_nt: TGTGCCAGCAGCTTGGAAGCGGGGGGGCCCACAGATACGCAGTATTTT

clone_size: few
v_call: TRBV7-8
d_call: .
j_call: TRBJ1-2
cdr3_aa: CASSLGGLANYGYTF
cdr3_nt: TGTGCCAGCAGCTTGGGGGGACTAGCTAACTATGGCTACACCTTC

clone_size: .
v_call: TRBV2
d_call: .
j_call: TRBJ1-1
cdr3_aa: CASSYSNTEAFF
cdr3_nt: TGTGCCAGCAGTTACTCAAACACTGAAGCTTTCTTT

clone_size: .
v_call: TRBV7-2
d_call: .
j_call: TRBJ2-2
cdr3_aa: CASSRGLTGELFF
cdr3_nt: TGTGCCAGCAGCCGGGGACTCACCGGGGAGCTGTTTTTT

clone_size: .
v_call: TRBV10-3
d_call: TRBD1
j_call: TRBJ1-4
cdr3_aa: CATPRRQGANEKLFF
cdr3_nt: TGTGCCACCCCTAGACGACAGGGGGCTAATGAAAAACTGTTTTTT

clone_size: .
v_call: TRBV20-1
d_call: .
j_call: TRBJ2-7
cdr3_aa: CSRGAQGEQYF
cdr3_nt: TGCAGCAGGGGGGCCCAGGGCGAGCAGTACTTC

clone_size: .
v_call: TRBV28
d_call: .
j_call: TRBJ1-1
cdr3_aa: CASISGGTGAFF
cdr3_nt: TGTGCCAGCATCAGTGGGGGGACGGGAGCTTTCTTT

clone_size: .
v_call: TRBV19
d_call: TRBD2
j_call: TRBJ2-1
cdr3_aa: CASSPGLAEQFF
cdr3_nt: TGTGCCAGTAGCCCGGGACTAGCGGAGCAGTTCTTC

clone_size: .
v_call: TRBV4-3
d_call: TRBD2
j_call: TRBJ2-2
cdr3_aa: CASSQEILAGGHDTGELFF
cdr3_nt: TGCGCCAGCAGCCAAGAAATACTAGCGGGGGGGCACGACACCGGGGAGCTGTTTTTT

clone_size: .
v_call: TRBV2
d_call: .
j_call: TRBJ1-1
cdr3_aa: CASSGDRNTEAFF
cdr3_nt: TGTGCCAGCAGTGGAGACAGAAACACTGAAGCTTTCTTT

clone_size: .
v_call: TRBV19
d_call: .
j_call: TRBJ1-2
cdr3_aa: CASSILDKAYGYTF
cdr3_nt: TGTGCCAGTAGTATATTGGACAAGGCCTATGGCTACACCTTC

clone_size: .
v_call: TRBV30
d_call: TRBD2
j_call: TRBJ2-7
cdr3_aa: CAWSWEGLEYEQYF
cdr3_nt: TGTGCCTGGAGCTGGGAGGGCTTAGAGTACGAGCAGTACTTC

clone_size: .
v_call: TRBV27
d_call: TRBD1
j_call: TRBJ2-7
cdr3_aa: CASSSQGAHYEQYF
cdr3_nt: TGTGCCAGCAGTTCTCAGGGGGCCCACTACGAGCAGTACTTC

clone_size: .
v_call: TRBV6-6
d_call: .
j_call: TRBJ1-2
cdr3_aa: CASRHDGYTF
cdr3_nt: TGTGCCAGCCGACACGATGGCTACACCTTC

clone_size: .
v_call: TRBV29-1
d_call: TRBD2
j_call: TRBJ2-3
cdr3_aa: CSGGGGAGTDTQYF
cdr3_nt: TGCAGCGGGGGCGGGGGGGCCGGCACAGATACGCAGTATTTT

clone_size: .
v_call: TRBV5-8
d_call: TRBD1
j_call: TRBJ1-2
cdr3_aa: CASTIGTGEGYGYTF
cdr3_nt: TGTGCCAGCACCATAGGGACAGGGGAAGGCTATGGCTACACCTTC

clone_size: .
v_call: TRBV5-1
d_call: .
j_call: TRBJ2-5
cdr3_aa: CASSLVSSVRETQYF
cdr3_nt: TGCGCCAGCAGCTTGGTCTCTAGCGTTAGAGAGACCCAGTACTTC

clone_size: few
v_call: TRBV25-1
d_call: TRBD1
j_call: TRBJ1-5
cdr3_aa: CASSFTGDDAPQHF
cdr3_nt: TGTGCCAGCAGCTTTACAGGGGATGATGCGCCCCAGCATTTT

clone_size: .
v_call: TRBV19
d_call: .
j_call: TRBJ1-2
cdr3_aa: CASRALNYGYTF
cdr3_nt: TGTGCCAGTAGGGCTTTAAACTATGGCTACACCTTC

clone_size: once
v_call: TRBV27
d_call: TRBD2
j_call: TRBJ2-5
cdr3_aa: CATPLGTSGDPWETQYF
cdr3_nt: TGTGCCACTCCCTTAGGGACTAGCGGGGACCCTTGGGAGACCCAGTACTTC

clone_size: .
v_call: TRBV14
d_call: .
j_call: TRBJ2-1
cdr3_aa: CASSQDTGDEQFF
cdr3_nt: TGTGCCAGCAGCCAAGATACGGGGGATGAGCAGTTCTTC

clone_size: .
v_call: TRBV18
d_call: .
j_call: TRBJ2-4
cdr3_aa: CASSTKGQENIQYF
cdr3_nt: TGTGCCAGCTCAACAAAGGGACAAGAAAACATTCAGTACTTC

clone_size: .
v_call: TRBV15
d_call: .
j_call: TRBJ1-5
cdr3_aa: CATSSDRRGSNQPQHF
cdr3_nt: TGTGCCACCAGCAGCGACCGGCGGGGGAGCAATCAGCCCCAGCATTTT

clone_size: .
v_call: TRBV10-3
d_call: TRBD1
j_call: TRBJ1-2
cdr3_aa: CAINGGDSCYTF
cdr3_nt: TGTGCCATCAATGGCGGGGACAGTTGCTACACCTTC

clone_size: .
v_call: TRBV28
d_call: .
j_call: TRBJ2-7
cdr3_aa: CASSSPGTSRYEQYF
cdr3_nt: TGTGCCAGCAGTTCCCCCGGGACATCTCGTTACGAGCAGTACTTC

clone_size: few
v_call: TRBV5-6
d_call: .
j_call: TRBJ1-2
cdr3_aa: CASSLGAGSDYGYTF
cdr3_nt: TGTGCCAGCAGCTTGGGGGCGGGTTCGGACTATGGCTACACCTTC

clone_size: .
v_call: TRBV19
d_call: TRBD1
j_call: TRBJ2-2
cdr3_aa: CASSPWTGQHPNTGELFF
cdr3_nt: TGTGCCAGTAGTCCCTGGACAGGGCAACACCCGAACACCGGGGAGCTGTTTTTT

clone_size: .
v_call: TRBV10-1
d_call: TRBD1
j_call: TRBJ2-7
cdr3_aa: CASSEPRQGFFSYEQYF
cdr3_nt: TGCGCCAGCAGCGAACCCAGACAGGGATTCTTCTCCTACGAGCAGTACTTC